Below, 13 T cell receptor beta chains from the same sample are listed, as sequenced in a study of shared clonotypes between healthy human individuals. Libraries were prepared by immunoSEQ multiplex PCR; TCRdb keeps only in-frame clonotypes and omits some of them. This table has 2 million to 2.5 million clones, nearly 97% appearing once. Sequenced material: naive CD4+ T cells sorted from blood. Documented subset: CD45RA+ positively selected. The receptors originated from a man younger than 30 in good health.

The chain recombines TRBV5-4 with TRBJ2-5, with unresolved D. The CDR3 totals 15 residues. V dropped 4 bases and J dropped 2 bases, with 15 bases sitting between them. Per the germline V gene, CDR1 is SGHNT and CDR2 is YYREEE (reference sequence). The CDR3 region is CASSKPDVGQETQYF. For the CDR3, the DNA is TGTGCCAGCAGCAAGCCAGACGTTGGGCAAGAGACCCAGTACTTC.

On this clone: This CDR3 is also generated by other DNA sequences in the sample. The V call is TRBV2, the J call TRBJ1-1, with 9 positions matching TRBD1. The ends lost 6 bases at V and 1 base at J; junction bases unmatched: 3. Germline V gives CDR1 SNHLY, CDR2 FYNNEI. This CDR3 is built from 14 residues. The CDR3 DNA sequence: TGTGCCAGCAGCGGACAGGGGAAGAACACTGAAGCTTTCTTT. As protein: CASSGQGKNTEAFF.

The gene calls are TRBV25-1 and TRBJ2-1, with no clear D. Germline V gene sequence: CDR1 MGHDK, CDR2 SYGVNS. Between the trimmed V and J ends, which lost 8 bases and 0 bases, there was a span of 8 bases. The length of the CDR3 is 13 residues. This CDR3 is CASGSRSYNEQFF. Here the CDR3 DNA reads TGTGCCAGCGGCTCCCGCTCCTACAATGAGCAGTTCTTC.

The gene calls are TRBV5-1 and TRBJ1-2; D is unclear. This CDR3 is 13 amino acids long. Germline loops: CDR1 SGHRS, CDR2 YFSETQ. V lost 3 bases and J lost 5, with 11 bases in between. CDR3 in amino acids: CASSSDSTYGYTF. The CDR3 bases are TGCGCCAGCAGCTCGGACTCCACGTATGGCTACACCTTC.

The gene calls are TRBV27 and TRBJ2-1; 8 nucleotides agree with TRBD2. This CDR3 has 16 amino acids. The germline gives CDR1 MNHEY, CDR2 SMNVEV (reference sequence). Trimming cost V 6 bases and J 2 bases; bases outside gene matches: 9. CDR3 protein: CASSKAAGAPYNEQFF. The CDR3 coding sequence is TGTGCCAGCAGCAAAGCAGCGGGAGCCCCCTACAATGAGCAGTTCTTC.

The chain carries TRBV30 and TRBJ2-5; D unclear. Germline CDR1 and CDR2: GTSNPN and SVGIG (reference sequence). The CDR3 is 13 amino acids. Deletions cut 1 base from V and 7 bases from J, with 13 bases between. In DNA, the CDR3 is TGTGCCTGGAGTGACCCCCGTGAAAGGACCCAGTACTTC. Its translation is CAWSDPRERTQYF.

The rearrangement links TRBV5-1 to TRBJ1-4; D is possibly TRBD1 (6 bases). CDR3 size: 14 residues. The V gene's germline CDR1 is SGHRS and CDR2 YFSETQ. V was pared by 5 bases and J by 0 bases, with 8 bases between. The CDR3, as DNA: TGCGCCAGCAGGACAGGTGCAACTAATGAAAAACTGTTTTTT. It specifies CASRTGATNEKLFF.

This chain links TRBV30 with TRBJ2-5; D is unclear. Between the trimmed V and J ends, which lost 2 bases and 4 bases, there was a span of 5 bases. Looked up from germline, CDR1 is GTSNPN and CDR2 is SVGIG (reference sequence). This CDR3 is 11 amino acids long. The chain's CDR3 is CAWSSAETQYF. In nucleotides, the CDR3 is TGTGCCTGGAGTTCGGCAGAGACCCAGTACTTC. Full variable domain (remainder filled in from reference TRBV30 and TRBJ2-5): SQTIHQWPATLVQPVGSPLSLECTVEGTSNPNLYWYRQAAGRGLQLLFYSVGIGQISSEVPQNLSASRPQDRQFILSSKKLLLSDSGFYLCAWSSAETQYFGPGTRLLVL.

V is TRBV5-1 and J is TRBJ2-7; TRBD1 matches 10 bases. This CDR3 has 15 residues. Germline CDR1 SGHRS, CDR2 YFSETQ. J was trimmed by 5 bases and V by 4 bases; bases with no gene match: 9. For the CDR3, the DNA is TGCGCCAGCAGCAACGAGGGACAGGGGTTCCACGAGCAGTACTTC. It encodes CASSNEGQGFHEQYF.

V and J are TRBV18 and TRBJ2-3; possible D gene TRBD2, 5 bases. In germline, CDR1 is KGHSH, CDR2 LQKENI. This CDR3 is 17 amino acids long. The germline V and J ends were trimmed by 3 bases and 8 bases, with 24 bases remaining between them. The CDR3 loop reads CASSPPVGEETFGTQYF. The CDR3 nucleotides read TGTGCCAGCTCACCCCCAGTGGGAGAAGAGACGTTTGGTACGCAGTATTTT.

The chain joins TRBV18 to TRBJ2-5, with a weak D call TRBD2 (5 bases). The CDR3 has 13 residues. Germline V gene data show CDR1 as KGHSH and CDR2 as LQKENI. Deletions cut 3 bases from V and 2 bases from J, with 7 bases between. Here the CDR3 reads CASSPWTQETQYF. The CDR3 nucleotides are TGTGCCAGCTCACCTTGGACTCAAGAGACCCAGTACTTC.

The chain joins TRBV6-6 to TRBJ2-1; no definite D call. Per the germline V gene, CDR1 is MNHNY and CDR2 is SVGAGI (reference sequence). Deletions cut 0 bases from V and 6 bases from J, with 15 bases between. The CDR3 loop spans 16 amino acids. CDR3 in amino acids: CASSYSYSSGPNEQFF. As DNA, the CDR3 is TGTGCCAGCAGTTACTCCTATTCTTCCGGGCCCAATGAGCAGTTCTTC.

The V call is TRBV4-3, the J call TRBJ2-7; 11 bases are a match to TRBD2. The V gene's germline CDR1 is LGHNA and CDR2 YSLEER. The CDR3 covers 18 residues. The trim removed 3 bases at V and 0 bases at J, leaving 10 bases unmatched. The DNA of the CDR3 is TGCGCCAGCAGCCAGGAAGCGATAGCGGGAGGGCCCTCCTACGAGCAGTACTTC. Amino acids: CASSQEAIAGGPSYEQYF.